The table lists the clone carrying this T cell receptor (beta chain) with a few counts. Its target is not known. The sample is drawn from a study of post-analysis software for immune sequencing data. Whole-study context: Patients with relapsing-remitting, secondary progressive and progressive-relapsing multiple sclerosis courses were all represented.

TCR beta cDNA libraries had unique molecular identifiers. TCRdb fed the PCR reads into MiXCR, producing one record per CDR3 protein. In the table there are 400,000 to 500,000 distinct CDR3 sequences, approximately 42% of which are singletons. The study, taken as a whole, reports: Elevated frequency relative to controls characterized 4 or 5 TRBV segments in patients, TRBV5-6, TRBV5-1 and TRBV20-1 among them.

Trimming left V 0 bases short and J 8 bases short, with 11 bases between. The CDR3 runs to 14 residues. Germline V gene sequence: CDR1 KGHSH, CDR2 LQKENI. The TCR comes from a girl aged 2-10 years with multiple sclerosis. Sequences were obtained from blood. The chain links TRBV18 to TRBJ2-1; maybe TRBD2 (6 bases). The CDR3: CASSPPTGVDEQFF. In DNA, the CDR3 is TGTGCCAGCTCACCACCAACGGGAGTCGATGAGCAGTTCTTC.